This T cell receptor beta chain was recovered during a study of T cell changes during pregnancy in multiple sclerosis. Germline CDR1 and CDR2: GTSNPN and SVGIG (reference sequence). The CDR3 length is 13 residues. Trimming took 3 bases from V and 0 from J, leaving 8 bases between them. Measured with immunoSEQ multiplex PCR; TCRdb has only the in-frame clones, and not every one. The sample records 85,000 to 100,000 clones, more than 90% being singletons. The sequencing used peripheral blood, collected in the first trimester of pregnancy. The genes are TRBV30 and TRBJ1-1; D may be TRBD1 (5 bases). The clonotype comes from a female donor with multiple sclerosis, enrolled in a pregnancy study. The CDR3 loop reads CAWRTVVNTEAFF. The CDR3 DNA reads TGTGCCTGGAGGACAGTAGTGAACACTGAAGCTTTCTTT.